This record concerns one T cell receptor beta chain sequence. Its antigen is currently unknown. TCRdb's table, derived via immunoSEQ multiplex PCR, lists solely in-frame clones and lacks some. The table lists around 72,000 clones, about 88% of them singletons, with roughly 15% in the top ten. These data are taken from a study of OX40 agonist ivuxolimab in advanced cancers. About the research overall: Patients received the agonistic anti-OX40 (CD134) antibody ivuxolimab. Of the participants, over 30% had some prior anti-PD-1, anti-PD-L1 or anti-CTLA-4 therapy, which was allowed. Whole-study findings and limits: CD4+ and CD8+ T cells in blood underwent clonal expansion by week 6 at 0.1 to 3.0 mg/kg.

Germline CDR1 is WNHNN and CDR2 is SYGVQD (reference sequence). CDR3 size: 17 residues. V dropped 0 bases and J dropped 4 bases, with 16 bases sitting between them. The sequence came from an adult with an advanced solid tumor such as melanoma, head and neck, liver or kidney cancer. This specimen was CD4+ or CD8+ T cells sorted from blood, taken in a trial of the OX40 agonist ivuxolimab. V and J are TRBV10-1 and TRBJ2-1; TRBD2 is a possible D gene (6 bases). CDR3 in amino acids: CASSESYGGGPYNEQFF. The CDR3 DNA is TGCGCCAGCAGTGAGTCGTACGGGGGAGGACCTTACAATGAGCAGTTCTTC.